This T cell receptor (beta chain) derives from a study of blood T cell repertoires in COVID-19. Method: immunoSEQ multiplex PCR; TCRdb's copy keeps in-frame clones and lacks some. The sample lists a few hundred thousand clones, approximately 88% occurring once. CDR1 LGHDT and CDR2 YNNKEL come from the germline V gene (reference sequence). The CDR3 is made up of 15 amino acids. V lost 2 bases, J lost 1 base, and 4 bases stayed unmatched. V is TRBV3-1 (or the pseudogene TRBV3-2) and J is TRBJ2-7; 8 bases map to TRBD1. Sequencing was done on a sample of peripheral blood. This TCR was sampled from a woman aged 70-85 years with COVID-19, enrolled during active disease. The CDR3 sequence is CASSQQGATSYEQYF. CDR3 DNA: TGTGCCAGCAGCCAACAGGGGGCGACGTCCTACGAGCAGTACTTC.